Presented here are 18 T cell receptor beta chains from one specimen sequenced in a study of shared clonotypes between healthy human individuals (dated by TCRdb to about 2020). Receptors were amplified or captured by the immunoSEQ multiplex PCR assay. TCRdb retrieved this table from immuneACCESS and kept in-frame rearrangements only. Not all clones are present; in checked studies, unresolved V genes account for under half, and no reason is known for the remainder. This sample has about 1.5 million clones in its table, and around 98% of those were observed once. Approximately 0.45% of the sample belongs to the ten largest clones. The sample comprised naive CD4+ T cells sorted from blood. The sample's cell subset or site label, in plain terms: CD45RA+ positively selected. The receptor set was obtained from a man younger than 45 in good health.

This chain links TRBV28 with TRBJ1-5; TRBD1 agrees at 8 bases. The CDR3 is 15 residues long. Trimming at V came to 6 bases and at J to 2 bases, leaving 6 bases not matched to a gene. Germline V gene data show CDR1 as MDHEN and CDR2 as SYDVKM. The DNA for the CDR3 is TGTGCCAGCAGATTTGGGGGACAGGGCAATCAGCCCCAGCATTTT. Its protein is CASRFGGQGNQPQHF. The full variable domain, its missing parts supplied by reference TRBV28 and TRBJ1-5, is DVKVTQSSRYLVKRTGEKVFLECVQDMDHENMFWYRQDPGLGLRLIYFSYDVKMKEKGDIPEGYSVSREKKERFSLILESASTNQTSMYLCASRFGGQGNQPQHFGDGTRLSIL.

This clone was counted once. The CDR3 loop reads CASSRRWDRLYEQYF. The CDR3 nucleotides are TGTGCCAGCAGCAGACGATGGGACAGACTGTACGAGCAGTACTTC. This chain connects TRBV12-1 to TRBJ2-7; the table names TRBD1, a call not compared with the DNA. TRBV12-1 counts as a pseudogene. The CDR3 covers 15 residues.

V and J are TRBV5-1 and TRBJ2-5; TRBD2 is a possible D gene (6 bases). The CDR3 length is 14 residues. Germline V gives CDR1 SGHRS, CDR2 YFSETQ. Between the trimmed V and J ends, which lost 4 bases and 2 bases, there was a span of 12 bases. Here the CDR3 reads CASSQDYLQETQYF. The CDR3 coding sequence is TGCGCCAGCAGCCAGGACTACCTTCAAGAGACCCAGTACTTC.

The rearrangement uses TRBV9 and TRBJ1-4, with D hard to call. Trimming took off 2 bases at V and 4 bases at J, with 12 bases between the two ends. Germline loops: CDR1 SGDLS, CDR2 YYNGEE. CDR3 size: 15 residues. CDR3 region: CASSVGISYNEKLFF. CDR3 bases: TGTGCCAGCAGCGTGGGTATATCCTATAATGAAAAACTGTTTTTT.

The V call is TRBV28, the J call TRBJ2-3; 7 positions match TRBD1. CDR1 MDHEN and CDR2 SYDVKM come from the germline V gene. This CDR3 has 12 amino acids. V lost 4 bases to trimming and J lost 6 bases; unmatched junction nucleotides: 1. CDR3 DNA sequence: TGTGCCAGCAGTTCGGACAGGGATACGCAGTATTTT. Protein sequence: CASSSDRDTQYF.

This clone was detected once. This rearrangement joins TRBV28 to TRBJ2-5, with TRBD2 matching 9 bases. The germline CDR1 and CDR2 sequences are MDHEN and SYDVKM. The CDR3 loop spans 15 amino acids. V lost 3 bases and J lost 4; bases outside the gene matches: 6. The DNA for the CDR3 is TGTGCCAGCAGTTTGGGGCCTAGCGGGATAGAGACCCAGTACTTC. This codes for CASSLGPSGIETQYF.

This clone showed up just once. V gene TRBV11-2 combines with J gene TRBJ2-1, with 8 bases lining up with TRBD2. V trimming: 1 base; J trimming: 2 bases; junction bases outside the gene matches: 1. In germline, CDR1 is SGHAT, CDR2 FQNNGV. The CDR3 contains 15 residues. The CDR3 loop is CASSLGGLAYNEQFF. The CDR3, as DNA: TGTGCCAGCAGCTTAGGGGGACTAGCCTACAATGAGCAGTTCTTC.

The rearrangement joins TRBV5-4 to TRBJ2-1, with D hard to call. Germline loops: CDR1 SGHNT, CDR2 YYREEE (reference sequence). This CDR3 spans 14 amino acids. The V gene lost 6 bases and the J gene lost 0 bases, with 10 bases spanning the gap. The CDR3 spells CASTNLSSYNEQFF. The DNA of the CDR3 is TGTGCCAGCACGAACTTAAGCTCCTACAATGAGCAGTTCTTC.

This chain's CDR3 is CSAFSGGGFF. CDR3 bases: TGCAGTGCTTTTAGCGGGGGAGGGTTCTTC. The rearrangement joins TRBV20-1 to TRBJ2-1; TRBD2 matches 9 bases. The CDR3 runs to 10 residues. V lost 5 bases and J lost 15; bases outside the gene matches: 5. CDR1 and CDR2 (germline): DFQATT, SNEGSKA (reference sequence).

The CDR3 nucleotides are TGTGCCAGCAGTTACTCGGGACAGGGGAGTCTCTACGAGCAGTACTTC. As protein: CASSYSGQGSLYEQYF. V is TRBV6-5 and J is TRBJ2-7; 10 bases agree with TRBD1. The germline V gene encodes CDR1 MNHEY and CDR2 SVGAGI. The CDR3 has 16 residues. Trimming at V came to 0 bases and at J to 3 bases, leaving 5 bases not matched to a gene.

The chain links TRBV10-3 to TRBJ2-7; D might be TRBD1 (6 bases). The CDR3 spans 14 residues. Trimming left V 2 bases short and J 1 base short, with 9 bases between. Per germline, CDR1 ENHRY and CDR2 SYGVKD. The CDR3 is CAISERDNSYEQYF. CDR3 coding DNA: TGTGCCATCAGTGAGCGGGACAATTCCTACGAGCAGTACTTC.

V is TRBV15 and J is TRBJ1-5, with D uncertain. Trimming shortened V by 3 bases and J by 8 bases, and 11 bases separated the two germline ends. Germline CDR1 is LNHNV and CDR2 is YYDKDF (reference sequence). The CDR3 has 13 residues. The CDR3 sequence is CATSRDRGEPQHF. For the CDR3, the DNA is TGTGCCACCAGCAGGGATCGGGGAGAGCCCCAGCATTTT.

The chain is built from TRBV7-3 and TRBJ2-1; a possible D gene is TRBD2 (6 bases). Germline CDR1 reads SGHTA; CDR2 reads FQGTGA. The CDR3 covers 15 residues. The germline V and J ends were trimmed by 6 bases and 0 bases, with 12 bases remaining between them. CDR3 in amino acids: CASRTAGSSYNEQFF. CDR3 coding DNA: TGTGCCAGCAGAACCGCGGGAAGCTCCTACAATGAGCAGTTCTTC.

This sequence joins TRBV18 and TRBJ1-3; D is unresolved. The CDR3 runs 13 residues. Trimming removed 2 bases at V and 9 bases at J, with 11 bases between. Germline lookup yields CDR1 KGHSH and CDR2 LQKENI. CDR3 protein: CASSPGQAGTIYF. The CDR3 DNA follows: TGTGCCAGCTCACCAGGGCAGGCGGGCACCATATATTTT. Complete variable domain (other parts from reference TRBV18 and TRBJ1-3): NAGVMQNPRHLVRRRGQEARLRCSPMKGHSHVYWYRQLPEEGLKFMVYLQKENIIDESGMPKERFSAEFPKEGPSILRIQQVVRGDSAAYFCASSPGQAGTIYFGEGSWLTVV.

This clone was seen just once. This chain joins TRBV6-6 and TRBJ1-1; D is unclear. Germline V gene sequence: CDR1 MNHNY, CDR2 SVGAGI (reference sequence). This CDR3 spans 10 amino acids. V lost 2 bases, J lost 9 bases, and 4 bases lay in between. CDR3 protein: CASSYQKAFF. CDR3 sequence (DNA): TGTGCCAGCAGTTACCAGAAAGCTTTCTTT.

The genes are TRBV7-2 and TRBJ1-1; D gene uncertain. The germline V gene has CDR1 SGHTA and CDR2 FQGNSA. The CDR3 runs to 15 residues. Trimming took 5 bases from V and 4 from J, leaving 17 bases between them. The CDR3 is CASSLTRVLGTEAFF. The DNA for the CDR3 is TGTGCCAGCAGCCTCACGAGGGTTCTGGGCACTGAAGCTTTCTTT.

Regarding this clone: The sample has other DNA sequences that encode this CDR3 too. The chain joins TRBV9 to TRBJ2-1; 7 positions agree with TRBD2. The length of the CDR3 is 14 residues. After removal of 4 bases from V and 4 bases from J, the junction contained 5 bases not matched to a gene. Germline-derived CDR1 and CDR2 are SGDLS and YYNGEE. CDR3 protein: CASSTSGGYNEQFF. In nucleotides, the CDR3 is TGTGCCAGCAGCACCTCGGGAGGATACAATGAGCAGTTCTTC. The full variable domain, its missing parts supplied by reference TRBV9 and TRBJ2-1, is DSGVTQTPKHLITATGQRVTLRCSPRSGDLSVYWYQQSLDQGLQFLIQYYNGEERAKGNILERFSAQQFPDLHSELNLSSLELGDSALYFCASSTSGGYNEQFFGPGTRLTVL.

V usage is TRBV15 and J usage is TRBJ2-7, with a tentative D call TRBD1 (6 bases). V shed 5 bases and J shed 0 bases, with 8 bases lying between them. Germline CDR1 LNHNV, CDR2 YYDKDF (reference sequence). This CDR3 is 13 amino acids long. The CDR3 here is CATSRDNSYEQYF. The CDR3 DNA is TGTGCCACCAGCCGGGACAACTCCTACGAGCAGTACTTC.